These 29 T cell receptor beta chains originate from one sample sequenced in a study of regulatory T cells in long-lasting Graves disease. Building the TCR beta libraries relied on iRepertoire HTBI primers, and CDR3 regions underwent Arm-PCR. TCRdb redid the calling of the multiplex PCR reads with MiXCR, one entry per CDR3 protein. The repertoire holds under 500,000 distinct CDR3 sequences, with less than 25% as singletons. Time point given: persistent/refractory GD, antithyroid drugs over 5 years with positive TRAb. After RNA was extracted from PBMCs, the TCR library was made from it. The sample consisted of peripheral blood mononuclear cells (PBMCs), taken when the disease was refractory, from a patient treated with antithyroid drugs. Receptors originate from a female donor with Graves disease.

At least ten counts were recorded for this clonotype. J is TRBJ2-5 and V is TRBV7-2; D possibly corresponds to TRBD1 (5 bases). V was pared by 4 bases and J by 9 bases, with 15 bases between. The CDR3 has 13 residues. Germline CDR1 is SGHTA and CDR2 is FQGNSA. The CDR3 nucleotides read TGTGCCAGCAGCTCCCAGGGCTTTATGGCCCAGTACTTC. Translation: CASSSQGFMAQYF.

The V call is TRBV20-1, the J call TRBJ1-2; D may be TRBD1 (5 bases). Germline CDR1 and CDR2: DFQATT and SNEGSKA (reference sequence). This CDR3 is built from 15 residues. V lost 0 bases and J lost 1, with 12 bases in between. The CDR3 spells CSARDQAGGNYGYTF. For the CDR3, the DNA is TGCAGTGCTAGAGATCAGGCGGGGGGTAACTATGGCTACACCTTC.

This clonotype was seen ten or more times. The J gene is TRBJ1-1, the V gene TRBV29-1; D gene unclear. Germline loops: CDR1 SQVTM, CDR2 ANQGSEA. Between the trimmed V and J ends, which lost 6 bases and 0 bases, there was a span of 2 bases. The CDR3 is made up of 10 amino acids. The CDR3 DNA reads as TGCAGCGTCGTGAACACTGAAGCTTTCTTT. Translation gives CSVVNTEAFF.

As regards this clonotype: A much larger clone differs from this one at a single base, so this may be a read error. V usage is TRBV7-2 and J usage is TRBJ2-7; 8 bases align to TRBD1. This CDR3 contains 15 residues. The germline CDR1 and CDR2 sequences are SGHTA and FQGNSA. The CDR3 reads CASSLRTDRVYKQYF. CDR3 DNA: TGTGCCAGCAGCTTAAGGACGGACAGGGTCTACAAGCAGTACTTC.

CDR3 DNA: TGTGCCATCAGTGGGGCAGGGCGACCGGAGACCCAGTACTTC. It yields the protein CAISGAGRPETQYF. The V and J genes are TRBV10-3 and TRBJ2-5, with D tentatively TRBD1 (5 bases). In germline, CDR1 is ENHRY, CDR2 SYGVKD. Trimming took off 4 bases at V and 5 bases at J, with 14 bases between the two ends. The CDR3 has 14 residues.

This clonotype was seen ten or more times. The chain uses TRBV2 and TRBJ1-2; D gene unclear. The germline V gene encodes CDR1 SNHLY and CDR2 FYNNEI. Trimming shortened V by 6 bases and J by 1 base, and 6 bases separated the two germline ends. The CDR3 sequence is 12 residues long. This CDR3 is CASRPHNYGYTF. The CDR3 DNA follows: TGTGCCAGCAGGCCACATAACTATGGCTACACCTTC.

The chain joins TRBV18 to TRBJ2-7; tentative D call: TRBD1 (7 bases). V shed 8 bases and J shed 0 bases, with 14 bases lying between them. The germline V gene has CDR1 KGHSH and CDR2 LQKENI. The CDR3 sequence is 14 residues long. The DNA for the CDR3 is TGTGCCAGCGCGGGACAGCGAGTCTCCTACGAGCAGTACTTC. Translating it yields CASAGQRVSYEQYF.

As regards this clonotype: It may be a read error: a sequence one base away is much more abundant. The V gene is TRBV7-2, the J gene TRBJ2-4; D is possibly TRBD1 or TRBD2 (5 bases each). The germline V and J ends were trimmed by 3 bases and 16 bases, with 16 bases remaining between them. Germline lookup yields CDR1 SGHTA and CDR2 FQGNSA. This CDR3 spans 12 amino acids. CDR3: CASSLGRGRLYF. Here the CDR3 DNA reads TGTGCCAGCAGCTTGGGACGGGGCAGGCTCTACTTC.

In regard to this clonotype: A much larger clone lies a single base off, so this may be a read error. DNA for the CDR3: TGCAGTGCTAGAGAAATGTTCAGTGCGAACACTGAAGCTTTCTTT. It yields the protein CSAREMFSANTEAFF. The rearrangement uses TRBV20-1 and TRBJ1-1; D gene ambiguous. This CDR3 contains 15 residues. V shed 0 bases and J shed 1 base, with 12 bases lying between them. Germline assignment: CDR1 DFQATT and CDR2 SNEGSKA (reference sequence).

The V and J genes are TRBV20-1 and TRBJ1-1; 7 nucleotides match TRBD1. Germline loops: CDR1 DFQATT, CDR2 SNEGSKA (reference sequence). The CDR3 is 16 amino acids. J lost 5 bases, V lost 1 base, and 13 bases had no gene match. The CDR3 nucleotides read TGCAGTGCTAGAGTTACCCCGGGACAGCAAAGGACTGAAGCTTTCTTT. It is translated as CSARVTPGQQRTEAFF.

The genes are TRBV20-1 and TRBJ1-1; no reliable D call. The CDR3 spans 13 residues. Germline lookup yields CDR1 DFQATT and CDR2 SNEGSKA (reference sequence). V lost 5 bases to trimming and J lost 4 bases, with 14 bases between them. The CDR3, as DNA: TGCAGTGCTCGGGATTTGGTGGGCACTGAAGCTTTCTTT. Protein product: CSARDLVGTEAFF.

V gene TRBV20-1 combines with J gene TRBJ1-5; 11 bases map to TRBD1. This CDR3 is built from 15 residues. Germline-derived CDR1 and CDR2 are DFQATT and SNEGSKA (reference sequence). Unmatched junction bases numbered 4, after V lost 5 bases and J lost 1 base. CDR3 sequence: CSAGQGAGSNQPQHF. The CDR3, as DNA: TGCAGTGCTGGACAGGGGGCAGGGAGCAATCAGCCCCAGCATTTT.

The V gene is TRBV6-1, the J gene TRBJ2-7, with 8 bases identical to TRBD2. V lost 11 bases and J lost 4; bases outside the gene matches: 10. The CDR3 is 13 residues long. Germline lookup yields CDR1 MNHNS and CDR2 SASEGT. This chain's CDR3 is CASKSGSGYEQYF. CDR3 in DNA: TGTGCCTCAAAAAGCGGGAGCGGGTACGAGCAGTACTTC.

This clonotype was seen ten or more times. This chain uses TRBV6-2 or TRBV6-3 with TRBJ2-5; 11 bases align to TRBD2. V lost 3 bases to trimming and J lost 4 bases; unmatched junction nucleotides: 4. Per germline, CDR1 MNHEY and CDR2 SVGEGT. The CDR3 is made up of 15 amino acids. The CDR3 protein is CASSYGTSGIETQYF. CDR3 bases: TGTGCCAGCAGTTATGGGACTAGCGGAATAGAGACCCAGTACTTC.

V and J are TRBV5-1 and TRBJ2-2; tentative D call: TRBD1 (6 bases). Germline CDR1 and CDR2: SGHRS and YFSETQ. The V and J ends lost 3 bases and 2 bases respectively, with 14 bases between them. The CDR3 has 16 residues. For the CDR3, the DNA is TGCGCCAGCAGCTCGTCATCAGGGGCAAACACCGGGGAGCTGTTTTTT. Encoded protein: CASSSSSGANTGELFF.

This clonotype was observed many times. This sequence joins TRBV11-2 and TRBJ1-3, with D possibly being TRBD1 (5 bases). Germline-derived CDR1 and CDR2 are SGHAT and FQNNGV. Trimming left V 1 base short and J 2 bases short, with 15 bases between. There are 17 residues in the CDR3. The CDR3 bases are TGTGCCAGCAGCTTAGGAGCGCGGCAGGGAGCTGGAAACACCATATATTTT. Amino acids: CASSLGARQGAGNTIYF.

This clonotype was found once. The gene calls are TRBV3-1 and TRBJ2-1; tentatively, D is TRBD2 (6 bases). V was trimmed by 4 bases and J by 0 bases, leaving 16 bases between them. Germline CDR1 reads LGHDT; CDR2 reads YNNKEL (reference sequence). The CDR3 runs 17 residues. In DNA, the CDR3 is TGTGCCAGCAGCCCATTTAATAGCGGTAGCTCCTACAATGAGCAGTTCTTC. This sequence encodes CASSPFNSGSSYNEQFF.

This clonotype was counted between two and nine times. The V gene is TRBV25-1, the J gene TRBJ2-7, with TRBD1 matching over 11 bases. With 3 bases clipped from V and 3 bases from J, the junction kept 4 bases outside the gene matches. In germline, CDR1 is MGHDK, CDR2 SYGVNS. CDR3 length: 15 residues. This CDR3 is CASSDPGQGVYEQYF. The CDR3 region has the DNA TGTGCCAGCAGTGATCCGGGACAGGGGGTCTACGAGCAGTACTTC.

The chain is built from TRBV29-1 and TRBJ2-2, with no clear D. The V end lost 3 bases, the J end lost 5 bases, and 7 bases lay between the germline ends. The length of the CDR3 is 12 residues. CDR1 is SQVTM and CDR2 is ANQGSEA in the germline V gene. The DNA of the CDR3 is TGCAGCGTTGATATGGGGACCGGGGAGCTGTTTTTT. Amino acid sequence: CSVDMGTGELFF.

The chain uses TRBV20-1 and TRBJ2-6; no clear D. Germline assignment: CDR1 DFQATT and CDR2 SNEGSKA (reference sequence). This CDR3 spans 13 amino acids. Trimming stripped 0 bases from V and 3 bases from J, with 3 bases between. For the CDR3, the DNA is TGCAGTGCTAGAGAAATTGGGGCCAACGTCCTGACTTTC. Protein: CSAREIGANVLTF.

This clonotype was counted ten times or more. The chain employs TRBV7-2 and TRBJ2-7, with D perhaps TRBD1 (7 bases). Trimming took off 5 bases at V and 3 bases at J, with 17 bases between the two ends. Per germline, CDR1 SGHTA and CDR2 FQGNSA. The CDR3 contains 15 residues. CDR3 region: CASSTRGTESYEQYF. CDR3 DNA sequence: TGTGCCAGCAGCACCCGCGGGACAGAGAGCTACGAGCAGTACTTC.

The sample holds a few counts of this clonotype. The rearrangement joins TRBV12-3 or TRBV12-4 to TRBJ2-7; the D gene is possibly TRBD1 (5 bases). This CDR3 is built from 15 residues. The V end lost 1 base, the J end lost 0 bases, and 10 bases lay between the germline ends. The DNA of the CDR3 is TGTGCCAGCAGTTTAGGGACAATAAGCTCCTACGAGCAGTACTTC. Translation: CASSLGTISSYEQYF.

The table lists this clonotype with many counts. Relative to the germline gene, one junction end is altered; a read error may explain this. The rearrangement joins TRBV5-5 to TRBJ1-2; D not certain. The V gene's germline CDR1 is SGHKS and CDR2 YYEKEE (reference sequence). The CDR3 contains 14 residues. The CDR3 spells CASSSLGLGDGYTF. DNA of the CDR3: TGCGCCAGCAGCTCCTTAGGGCTGGGTGATGGCTACACCTTC. The full variable domain, rest sourced from reference TRBV5-5 and TRBJ1-2, is DAGVTQSPTHLIKTRGQQVTLRCSPISGHKSVSWYQQVLGQGPQFIFQYYEKEERGRGNFPDRFSARQFPNYSSELNVNALLLGDSALYLCASSSLGLGDGYTFGSGTRLTVV.

In its sample, this clonotype was seen many times. The chain links TRBV6-5 to TRBJ1-2, with TRBD1 as a possible D gene (5 bases). From germline, CDR1 is MNHEY and CDR2 SVGAGI. This CDR3 is 13 amino acids long. Trimming stripped 2 bases from V and 5 bases from J, with 9 bases between. The CDR3 region is CASSYGGIYGYTF. CDR3 DNA: TGTGCCAGCAGTTACGGGGGGATTTATGGCTACACCTTC.

This clonotype was observed a few times. The CDR3 is CAISGGAESSYEQYF. CDR3 DNA: TGTGCCATCAGTGGTGGAGCCGAGAGCTCCTACGAGCAGTACTTC. The chain combines TRBV10-3 with TRBJ2-7; D gene unclear. Germline V gives CDR1 ENHRY, CDR2 SYGVKD. Trimming pared 4 bases from V and 0 bases from J, leaving 13 bases between. The CDR3 runs to 15 residues.

The chain uses TRBV7-2 and TRBJ2-7, with 11 nucleotides matching TRBD2. J was trimmed by 3 bases and V by 4 bases; bases with no gene match: 14. This CDR3 has 18 amino acids. Looked up from germline, CDR1 is SGHTA and CDR2 is FQGNSA. The CDR3 DNA follows: TGTGCCAGCAGCTCCCCCCCCGGGAGAACTAGCGGGAGCTACGAGCAGTACTTC. The encoded protein is CASSSPPGRTSGSYEQYF.

This clonotype was observed many times. CDR3 in DNA: TGCAGTGCAGCACCCGCGTCGCGGGAGACCCAGTACTTC. Protein: CSAAPASRETQYF. This chain links TRBV20-1 with TRBJ2-5, with no clear D. The V and J ends lost 6 bases and 5 bases respectively, with 16 bases between them. The CDR3 is 13 amino acids. Germline CDR1 is DFQATT and CDR2 is SNEGSKA (reference sequence).

Ten or more counts support this clonotype. This chain links TRBV12-3 or TRBV12-4 with TRBJ1-1, with 7 bases aligning to TRBD1. Losses at the gene ends were 5 bases for V and 11 bases for J; bases not matched to a gene: 8. The CDR3 covers 12 residues. In nucleotides, the CDR3 is TGTGCCAGCAGTCAGGGGACAGCCGAGGCTTTCTTT. Residues: CASSQGTAEAFF.

This clonotype was observed at least ten times. The rearrangement joins TRBV11-2 to TRBJ1-5; D remains ambiguous. CDR1 and CDR2 (germline): SGHAT, FQNNGV. The CDR3 spans 14 residues. Trimming shortened V by 1 base and J by 2 bases, and 6 bases separated the two germline ends. In DNA, the CDR3 is TGTGCCAGCAGCTTAGTATCCGGCAATCAGCCCCAGCATTTT. Its translation is CASSLVSGNQPQHF.